This TCR beta chain is drawn from a study of identical twins. CDR1 and CDR2 from the germline V gene are MDHEN and SYDVKM. CDR3 length: 16 amino acids. Trimming took off 2 bases at V and 5 bases at J, with 18 bases between the two ends. MiXCR, run by TCRdb on the 5' RACE reads, gives a single entry per CDR3 protein. The data contain 1.5 million to 2 million distinct CDR3 sequences, less than 35% of them seen just once; the ten biggest clones take up around 0.25%. This sequence joins TRBV28 and TRBJ2-5; D is perhaps TRBD2 (6 bases). The sample comprised cord blood. The clonotype originates from a newborn girl in good health. DNA of the CDR3: TGTGCCAGCAGTTTAACAGGACCGGGAGAGGGGGAGACCCAGTACTTC. Protein product: CASSLTGPGEGETQYF.